What follows describes a single T cell receptor (beta chain). The junction differs from germline at one of its ends, possibly a read error. Germline V gene sequence: CDR1 MNHEY, CDR2 SMNVEV (reference sequence). This CDR3 spans 12 amino acids. Method: immunoSEQ multiplex PCR; TCRdb's copy keeps in-frame clones and lacks some. The sample holds some 60,000 clones, 80% seen once. This sample stems from a study of blood T cell repertoires in COVID-19. The sequenced sample was peripheral blood. This sequence originates from a man aged 60 to 69 with acute or convalescent COVID-19. J is TRBJ1-4 and V is TRBV27; D remains unclear. For the CDR3, the DNA is TGTGCCAGCAGGGCAACAAATGAAAAACTGTTTTTT. Protein sequence: CASRATNEKLFF.